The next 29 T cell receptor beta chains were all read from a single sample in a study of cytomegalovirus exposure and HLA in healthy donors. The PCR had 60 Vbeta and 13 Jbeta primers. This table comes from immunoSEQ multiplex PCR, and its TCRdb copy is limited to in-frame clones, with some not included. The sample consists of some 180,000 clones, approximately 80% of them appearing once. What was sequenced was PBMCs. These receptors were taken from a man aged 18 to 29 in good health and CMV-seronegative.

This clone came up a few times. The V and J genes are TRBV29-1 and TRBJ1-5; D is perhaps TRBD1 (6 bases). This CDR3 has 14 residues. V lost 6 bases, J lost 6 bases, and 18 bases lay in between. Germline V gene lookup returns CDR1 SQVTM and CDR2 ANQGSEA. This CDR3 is CSVRQSLGGQPQHF. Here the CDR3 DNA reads TGCAGCGTAAGACAATCGTTAGGGGGTCAGCCCCAGCATTTT.

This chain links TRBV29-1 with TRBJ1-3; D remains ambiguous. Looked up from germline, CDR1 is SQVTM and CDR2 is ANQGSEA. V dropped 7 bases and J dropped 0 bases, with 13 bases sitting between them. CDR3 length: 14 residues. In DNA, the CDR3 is TGCAGCGCCGCTCGCAGCGGCTCTGGAAACACCATATATTTT. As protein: CSAARSGSGNTIYF. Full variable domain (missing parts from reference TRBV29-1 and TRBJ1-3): SAVISQKPSRDICQRGTSLTIQCQVDSQVTMMFWYRQQPGQSLTLIATANQGSEATYESGFVIDKFPISRPNLTFSTLTVSNMSPEDSSIYLCSAARSGSGNTIYFGEGSWLTVV.

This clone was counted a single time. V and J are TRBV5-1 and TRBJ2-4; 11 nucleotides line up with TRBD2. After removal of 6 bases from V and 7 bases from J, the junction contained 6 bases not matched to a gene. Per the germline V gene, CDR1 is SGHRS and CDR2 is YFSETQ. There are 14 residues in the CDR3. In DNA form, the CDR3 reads TGCGCCAGCACCCCTCTAGCGGGAGGTAACATTCAGTACTTC. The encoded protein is CASTPLAGGNIQYF.

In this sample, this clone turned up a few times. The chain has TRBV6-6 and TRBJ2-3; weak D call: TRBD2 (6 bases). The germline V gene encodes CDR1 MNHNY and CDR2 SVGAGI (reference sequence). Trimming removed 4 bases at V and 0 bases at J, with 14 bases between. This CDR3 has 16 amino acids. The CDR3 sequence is CASSSAAGPSTDTQYF. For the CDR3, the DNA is TGTGCCAGCAGTTCTGCGGCGGGGCCCAGCACAGATACGCAGTATTTT.

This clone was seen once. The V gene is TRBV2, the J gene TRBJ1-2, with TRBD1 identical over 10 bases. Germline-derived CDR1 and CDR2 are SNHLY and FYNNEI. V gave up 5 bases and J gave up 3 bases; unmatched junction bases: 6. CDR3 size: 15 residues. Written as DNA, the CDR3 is TGTGCCAGCAGTCGCGGACAGGGGGGATACTATGGCTACACCTTC. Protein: CASSRGQGGYYGYTF. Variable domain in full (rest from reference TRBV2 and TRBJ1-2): EPEVTQTPSHQVTQMGQEVILRCVPISNHLYFYWYRQILGQKVEFLVSFYNNEISEKSEIFDDQFSVERPDGSNFTLKIRSTKLEDSAMYFCASSRGQGGYYGYTFGSGTRLTVV.

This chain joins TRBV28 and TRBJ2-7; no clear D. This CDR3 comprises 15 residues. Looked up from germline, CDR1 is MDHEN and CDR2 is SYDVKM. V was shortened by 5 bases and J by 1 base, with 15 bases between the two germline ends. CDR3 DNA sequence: TGTGCCAGCAGTGCAATTAGCTACGGTTCCTACGAGCAGTACTTC. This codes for CASSAISYGSYEQYF.

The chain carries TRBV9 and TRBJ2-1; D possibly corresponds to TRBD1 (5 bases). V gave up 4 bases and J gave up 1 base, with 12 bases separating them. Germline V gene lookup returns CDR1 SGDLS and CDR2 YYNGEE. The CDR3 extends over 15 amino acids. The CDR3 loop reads CASSPGSSSYNEQFF. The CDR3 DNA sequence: TGTGCCAGCAGCCCAGGGTCTAGTTCCTACAATGAGCAGTTCTTC.

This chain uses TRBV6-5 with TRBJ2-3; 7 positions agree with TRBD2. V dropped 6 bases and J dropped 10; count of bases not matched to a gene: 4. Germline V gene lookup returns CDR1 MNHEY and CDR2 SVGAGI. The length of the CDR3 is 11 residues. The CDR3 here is CASSPGGSQYF. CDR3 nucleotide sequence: TGTGCCAGCAGCCCCGGGGGGTCGCAGTATTTT.

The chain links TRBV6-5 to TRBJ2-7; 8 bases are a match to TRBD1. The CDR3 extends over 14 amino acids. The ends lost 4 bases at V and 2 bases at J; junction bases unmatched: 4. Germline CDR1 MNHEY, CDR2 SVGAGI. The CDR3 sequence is CASSSTGGPYEQYF. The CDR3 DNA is TGTGCCAGCAGTTCAACAGGGGGGCCCTACGAGCAGTACTTC.

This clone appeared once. The CDR3 nucleotides read TGTGCCAGCAGTAAACGGGACGGGGGACGACCCCAGCATTTT. Protein product: CASSKRDGGRPQHF. The rearrangement links TRBV28 to TRBJ1-5, with a weak D call TRBD1 (5 bases). The CDR3 is 14 amino acids. Germline lookup yields CDR1 MDHEN and CDR2 SYDVKM. V gave up 5 bases and J gave up 10 bases, with 18 bases separating them. Filled out from reference TRBV28 and TRBJ1-5, the complete variable domain reads DVKVTQSSRYLVKRTGEKVFLECVQDMDHENMFWYRQDPGLGLRLIYFSYDVKMKEKGDIPEGYSVSREKKERFSLILESASTNQTSMYLCASSKRDGGRPQHFGDGTRLSIL.

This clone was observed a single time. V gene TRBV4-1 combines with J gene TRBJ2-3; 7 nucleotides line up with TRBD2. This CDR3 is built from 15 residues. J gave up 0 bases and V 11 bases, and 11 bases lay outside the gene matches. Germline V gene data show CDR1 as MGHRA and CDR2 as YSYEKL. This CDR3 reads CAACPSGRSTDTQYF. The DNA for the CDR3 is TGCGCCGCATGCCCTAGCGGCCGTAGCACAGATACGCAGTATTTT.

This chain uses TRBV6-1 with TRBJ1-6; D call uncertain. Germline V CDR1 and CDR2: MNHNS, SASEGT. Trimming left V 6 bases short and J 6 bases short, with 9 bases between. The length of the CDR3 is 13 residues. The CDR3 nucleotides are TGTGCCAGCAGCACCTACTCTAATTCACCCCTCCACTTT. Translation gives CASSTYSNSPLHF.

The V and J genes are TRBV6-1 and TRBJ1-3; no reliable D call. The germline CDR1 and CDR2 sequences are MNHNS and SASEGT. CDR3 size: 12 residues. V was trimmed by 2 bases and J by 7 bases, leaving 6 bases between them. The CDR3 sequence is CASSEFRNTIYF. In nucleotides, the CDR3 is TGTGCCAGCAGTGAATTTCGGAACACCATATATTTT.

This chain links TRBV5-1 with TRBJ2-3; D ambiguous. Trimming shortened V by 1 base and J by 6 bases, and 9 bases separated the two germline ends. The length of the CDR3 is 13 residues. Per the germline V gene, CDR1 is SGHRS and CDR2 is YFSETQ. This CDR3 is CASSLTASDTQYF. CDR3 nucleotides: TGCGCCAGCAGCTTGACTGCCTCCGATACGCAGTATTTT.

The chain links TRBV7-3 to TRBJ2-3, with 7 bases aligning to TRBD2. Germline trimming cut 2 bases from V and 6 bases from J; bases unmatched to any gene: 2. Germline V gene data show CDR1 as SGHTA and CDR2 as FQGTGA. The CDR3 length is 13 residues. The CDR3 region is CASSLAGADTQYF. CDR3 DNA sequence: TGTGCCAGCAGCTTAGCGGGAGCCGATACGCAGTATTTT.

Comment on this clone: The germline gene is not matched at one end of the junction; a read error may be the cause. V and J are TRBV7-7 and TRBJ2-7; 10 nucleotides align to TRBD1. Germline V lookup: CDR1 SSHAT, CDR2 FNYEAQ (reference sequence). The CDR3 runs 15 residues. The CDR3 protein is CASSPNPRQGARQYF. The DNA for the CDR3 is TGTGCTAGCAGCCCAAACCCGAGACAGGGGGCACGCCAGTACTTC.

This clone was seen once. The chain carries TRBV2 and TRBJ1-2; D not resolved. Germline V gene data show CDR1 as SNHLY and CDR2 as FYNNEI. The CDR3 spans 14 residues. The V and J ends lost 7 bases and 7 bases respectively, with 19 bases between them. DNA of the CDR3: TGTGCCAGCATCATTACTCCCGGGGTTGGTGGCTACACCTTC. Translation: CASIITPGVGGYTF.

CDR3: CSAYRVPGELFF. CDR3 bases: TGCAGCGCCTACAGGGTCCCCGGGGAGCTGTTTTTT. This rearrangement joins TRBV29-1 to TRBJ2-2; D perhaps matches TRBD1 (6 bases). The CDR3 extends over 12 amino acids. Trimming removed 7 bases at V and 6 bases at J, with 12 bases between. From germline, CDR1 is SQVTM and CDR2 ANQGSEA.

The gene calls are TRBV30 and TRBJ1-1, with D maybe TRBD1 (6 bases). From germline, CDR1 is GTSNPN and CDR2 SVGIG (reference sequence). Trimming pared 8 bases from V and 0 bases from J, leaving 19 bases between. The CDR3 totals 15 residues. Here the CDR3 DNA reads TGTGCCCTGCTGATCCTCGGACAGCTGAACACTGAAGCTTTCTTT. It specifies CALLILGQLNTEAFF.

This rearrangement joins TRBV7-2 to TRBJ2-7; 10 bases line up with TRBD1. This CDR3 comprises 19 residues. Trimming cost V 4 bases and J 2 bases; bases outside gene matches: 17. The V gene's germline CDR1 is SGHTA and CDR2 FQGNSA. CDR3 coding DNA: TGTGCCAGCAGCTCACGCCGGGACAGGGGAACTATCCTAACCTACGAGCAGTACTTC. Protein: CASSSRRDRGTILTYEQYF.

As DNA, the CDR3 is TGTGCCAGCACTCGGGACAGGGGGCCCTACGAGCAGTACTTC. Residues: CASTRDRGPYEQYF. This chain connects TRBV28 to TRBJ2-7, with 12 bases identical to TRBD1. The CDR3 runs 14 residues. The germline V gene encodes CDR1 MDHEN and CDR2 SYDVKM. Unmatched junction bases numbered 3, after V lost 7 bases and J lost 2 bases.

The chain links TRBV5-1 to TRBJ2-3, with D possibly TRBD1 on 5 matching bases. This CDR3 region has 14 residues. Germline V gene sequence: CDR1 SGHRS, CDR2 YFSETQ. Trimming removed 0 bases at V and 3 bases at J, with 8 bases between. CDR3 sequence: CASSLGGGTDTQYF. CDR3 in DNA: TGCGCCAGCAGCTTGGGGGGCGGAACAGATACGCAGTATTTT. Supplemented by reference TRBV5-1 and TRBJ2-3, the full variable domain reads KAGVTQTPRYLIKTRGQQVTLSCSPISGHRSVSWYQQTPGQGLQFLFEYFSETQRNKGNFPGRFSGRQFSNSRSEMNVSTLELGDSALYLCASSLGGGTDTQYFGPGTRLTVL.

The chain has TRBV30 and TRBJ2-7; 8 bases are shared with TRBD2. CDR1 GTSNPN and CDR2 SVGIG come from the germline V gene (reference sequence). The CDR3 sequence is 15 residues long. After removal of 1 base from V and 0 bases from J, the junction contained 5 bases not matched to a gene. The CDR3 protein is CAWSGPGGISYEQYF. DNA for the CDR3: TGTGCCTGGAGTGGTCCGGGAGGGATCTCCTACGAGCAGTACTTC.

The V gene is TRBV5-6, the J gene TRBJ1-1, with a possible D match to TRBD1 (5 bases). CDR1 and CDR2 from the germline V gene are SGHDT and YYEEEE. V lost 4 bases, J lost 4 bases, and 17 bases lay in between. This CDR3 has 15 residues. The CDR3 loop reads CASSPNPQGSTEAFF. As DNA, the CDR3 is TGTGCCAGCAGCCCGAACCCTCAGGGAAGCACTGAAGCTTTCTTT.

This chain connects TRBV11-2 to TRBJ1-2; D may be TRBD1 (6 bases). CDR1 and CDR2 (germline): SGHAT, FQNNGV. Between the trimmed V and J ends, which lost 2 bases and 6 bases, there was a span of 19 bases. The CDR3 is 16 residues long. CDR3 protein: CASSLMYRTALDGYTF. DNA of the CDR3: TGTGCCAGCAGCTTAATGTACCGGACAGCCTTGGATGGCTACACCTTC.

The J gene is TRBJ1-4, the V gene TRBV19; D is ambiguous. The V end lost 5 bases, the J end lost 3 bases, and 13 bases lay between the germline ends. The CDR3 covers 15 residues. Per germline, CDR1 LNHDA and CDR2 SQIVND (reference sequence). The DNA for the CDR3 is TGTGCCAGTAGTGAACATCCAGTGGCTAATGAAAAACTGTTTTTT. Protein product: CASSEHPVANEKLFF. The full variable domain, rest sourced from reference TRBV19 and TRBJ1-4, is DGGITQSPKYLFRKEGQNVTLSCEQNLNHDAMYWYRQDPGQGLRLIYYSQIVNDFQKGDIAEGYSVSREKKESFPLTVTSAQKNPTAFYLCASSEHPVANEKLFFGSGTQLSVL.

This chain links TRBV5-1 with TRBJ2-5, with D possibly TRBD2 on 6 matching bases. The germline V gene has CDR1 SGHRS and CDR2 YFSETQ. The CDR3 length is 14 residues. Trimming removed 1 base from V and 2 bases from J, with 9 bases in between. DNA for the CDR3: TGCGCCAGCAGCTTGTCCAGCGGGCAAGAGACCCAGTACTTC. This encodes CASSLSSGQETQYF.

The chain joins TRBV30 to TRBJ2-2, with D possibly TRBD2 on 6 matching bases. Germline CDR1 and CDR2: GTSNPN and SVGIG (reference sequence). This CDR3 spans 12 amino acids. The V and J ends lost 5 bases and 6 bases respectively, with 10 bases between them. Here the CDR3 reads CAWSSGPGELFF. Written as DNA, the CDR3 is TGTGCCTGGTCCAGCGGGCCCGGGGAGCTGTTTTTT.

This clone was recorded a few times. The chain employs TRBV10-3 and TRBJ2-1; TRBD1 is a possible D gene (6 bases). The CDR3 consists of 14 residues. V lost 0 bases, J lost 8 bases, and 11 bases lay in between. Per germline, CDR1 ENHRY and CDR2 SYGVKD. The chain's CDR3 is CAISESEGGHEQFF. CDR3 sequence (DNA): TGTGCCATCAGTGAGTCTGAAGGGGGTCATGAGCAGTTCTTC.